This TCR beta chain was captured in a study of patients and donors after allogeneic stem cell transplantation. V was cut by 7 bases and J by 3 bases, with 7 bases left in between. The CDR3 covers 11 residues. Germline V CDR1 and CDR2: MNHNS, SASEGT. MiXCR, applied by TCRdb to the RT-PCR reads, yields one record per CDR3 protein. The table records roughly 940,000 distinct CDR3 sequences, more than 15% of them present only once. This clonotype has a handful of counts. Sequencing was done on a sample of blood, either unsorted or a sorted T cell fraction (not recorded which). The sequence derives from a human donor who was either an allogeneic HSCT recipient or a stem cell or donor lymphocyte infusion donor (not recorded which). It is not recorded whose cells these are; they may come from a transplant donor. The rearrangement uses TRBV6-1 and TRBJ2-7; D is undetermined. The CDR3 protein is CASTLDYEQYF. The CDR3 nucleotides read TGTGCCAGCACACTGGACTACGAGCAGTACTTC.